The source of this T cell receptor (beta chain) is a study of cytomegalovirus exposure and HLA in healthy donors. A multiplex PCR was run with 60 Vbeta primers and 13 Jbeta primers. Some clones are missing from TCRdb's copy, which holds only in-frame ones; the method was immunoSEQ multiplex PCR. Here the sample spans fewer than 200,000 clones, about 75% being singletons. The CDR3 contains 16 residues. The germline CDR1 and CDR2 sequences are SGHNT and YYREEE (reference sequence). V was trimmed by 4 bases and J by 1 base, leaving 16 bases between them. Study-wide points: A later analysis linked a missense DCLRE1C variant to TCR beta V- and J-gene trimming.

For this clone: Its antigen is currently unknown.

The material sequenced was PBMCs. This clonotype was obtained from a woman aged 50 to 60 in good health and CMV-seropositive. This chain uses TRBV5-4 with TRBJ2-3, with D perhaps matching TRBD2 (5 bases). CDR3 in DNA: TGTGCCAGCAGCCCAGGACTGGACTTACGCACAGATACGCAGTATTTT. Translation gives CASSPGLDLRTDTQYF.